This TCR beta chain was captured in a study of T cell changes during pregnancy in multiple sclerosis. The V gene's germline CDR1 is SGHRS and CDR2 YFSETQ. With V trimmed by 6 bases and J by 2 bases, 5 bases remained unmatched. The CDR3 consists of 14 residues. Method: immunoSEQ multiplex PCR; TCRdb's copy keeps in-frame clones and lacks some. The table includes about 70,000 clones, more than 90% detected once. The chain recombines TRBV5-1 with TRBJ2-1, with 7 bases matching TRBD2. Material: peripheral blood, obtained in the third trimester of pregnancy. This receptor was identified in a female donor with multiple sclerosis, enrolled in a pregnancy study. The CDR3 nucleotides read TGCGCCAGCACCACCAGCGGGGCCTACAATGAGCAGTTCTTC. This encodes CASTTSGAYNEQFF. The variable domain in full, completed from reference TRBV5-1 and TRBJ2-1, reads KAGVTQTPRYLIKTRGQQVTLSCSPISGHRSVSWYQQTPGQGLQFLFEYFSETQRNKGNFPGRFSGRQFSNSRSEMNVSTLELGDSALYLCASTTSGAYNEQFFGPGTRLTVL.